This TCR beta chain was obtained from a study of cytomegalovirus exposure and HLA in healthy donors. Study findings and constraints: What TCR beta sequences reportedly achieved was accurate prediction of HLA-A and HLA-B alleles in most subjects. Later on, an analysis showed TCR association rates differing by HLA locus, with DRB1 the most and HLA-C the fewest.

Donors showed nominal health when sampled, although they likely had unrecorded immune exposures. Points on this clone: Its matching antigen is unknown.

With 60 Vbeta and 13 Jbeta primers, the PCR was carried out. Measured with immunoSEQ multiplex PCR; TCRdb has only the in-frame clones, and not every one. Of about 110,000 clones listed, approximately 80% are singletons. The clonotype originates from a man in his fifties in good health and CMV-seronegative. Sequencing was performed on PBMCs.

The CDR3 loop reads CASSLKIGGATGELFF. The CDR3 DNA reads as TGTGCCAGCAGTTTGAAAATCGGAGGGGCGACCGGGGAGCTGTTTTTT. The V and J genes are TRBV27 and TRBJ2-2; D is perhaps TRBD2 (6 bases). This CDR3 contains 16 residues. Trimming pared 3 bases from V and 5 bases from J, leaving 16 bases between. Germline V CDR1 and CDR2: MNHEY, SMNVEV (reference sequence).